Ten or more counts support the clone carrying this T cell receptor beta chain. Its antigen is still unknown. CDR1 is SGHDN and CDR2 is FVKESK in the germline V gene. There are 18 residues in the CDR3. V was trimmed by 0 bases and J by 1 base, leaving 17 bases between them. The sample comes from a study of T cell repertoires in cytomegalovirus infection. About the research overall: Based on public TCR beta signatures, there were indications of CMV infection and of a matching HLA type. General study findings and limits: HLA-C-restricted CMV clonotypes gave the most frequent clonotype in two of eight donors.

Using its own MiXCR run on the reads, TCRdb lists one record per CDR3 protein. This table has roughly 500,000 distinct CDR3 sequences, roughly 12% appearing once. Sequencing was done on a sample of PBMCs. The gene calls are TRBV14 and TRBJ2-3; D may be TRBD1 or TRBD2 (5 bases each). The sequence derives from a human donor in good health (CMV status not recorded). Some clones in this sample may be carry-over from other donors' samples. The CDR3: CASSQDPGAAGRTDTQYF. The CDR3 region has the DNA TGTGCCAGCAGCCAAGATCCCGGGGCGGCAGGGCGCACAGATACGCAGTATTTT.